Shown below are 17 T cell receptor beta chains from a single sample sequenced in a study of CD8 T cell repertoires and HIV-1 epitope variants. Produced via immunoSEQ multiplex PCR; TCRdb's table is partial and in-frame only. Seen here are 80,000 to 95,000 clones, roughly four fifths observed once, and the top ten hold around 24%. Sequencing was performed on uncultured baseline CD8+ T cells from peripheral blood mononuclear cells (PBMCs). The receptors stem from a male donor with HIV.

The chain recombines TRBV9 with TRBJ2-2, with D perhaps matching TRBD1 (5 bases). Trimming cost V 0 bases and J 5 bases, with 11 bases left between them. The CDR3 extends over 15 amino acids. CDR1 and CDR2 (germline): SGDLS, YYNGEE. CDR3 sequence (DNA): TGTGCCAGCAGCGTAGCTGGCAGGGAAACCGGGGAGCTGTTTTTT. Translating it yields CASSVAGRETGELFF.

The chain combines TRBV5-5 with TRBJ1-1; a weak D match, TRBD1 (5 bases). CDR3 size: 15 residues. Trimming took 1 base from V and 0 from J, leaving 10 bases between them. CDR1 and CDR2 from the germline V gene are SGHKS and YYEKEE (reference sequence). The CDR3 reads CASSLIGAMNTEAFF. The DNA for the CDR3 is TGTGCCAGCAGCTTGATCGGGGCCATGAACACTGAAGCTTTCTTT.

CDR3 in amino acids: CASSLGSGTGMYEQYF. DNA for the CDR3: TGTGCCAGCAGCTTAGGCTCCGGGACAGGGATGTACGAGCAGTACTTC. The J gene is TRBJ2-7, the V gene TRBV11-1, with TRBD1 matching over 9 bases. The germline CDR1 and CDR2 sequences are SGHAT and FQDESV (reference sequence). The ends lost 1 base at V and 4 bases at J; junction bases unmatched: 8. The CDR3 runs 16 residues.

Only a few counts were recorded for this clone. This chain joins TRBV4-1 and TRBJ1-1; D gene unclear. Germline CDR1 and CDR2: MGHRA and YSYEKL. With 1 base removed from V and 0 bases from J, the gap between germline ends came to 9 bases. There are 15 residues in the CDR3. The CDR3 DNA reads TGCGCCAGCAGCCAAGGAGGCCTAATGAACACTGAAGCTTTCTTT. It translates to CASSQGGLMNTEAFF.

The V gene is TRBV7-6, the J gene TRBJ1-2; TRBD1 aligns across 8 bases. Germline V gene sequence: CDR1 SGHVS, CDR2 FNYEAQ. The CDR3 runs to 16 residues. V lost 1 base, J lost 7 bases, and 11 bases stayed unmatched. The CDR3 DNA reads TGTGCCAGCAGCTTAGAAGTTGGTATTACAGGGGGTGGCTACACCTTC. It is translated as CASSLEVGITGGGYTF.

The V and J genes are TRBV7-9 and TRBJ2-5, with D perhaps assigned TRBD1 or TRBD2 (5 bases each). CDR3 length: 15 residues. Germline-derived CDR1 and CDR2 are SEHNR and FQNEAQ (reference sequence). V shed 2 bases and J shed 1 base, with 11 bases lying between them. CDR3: CASSLNSGTQETQYF. CDR3 nucleotide sequence: TGTGCCAGCAGCTTAAATTCGGGGACCCAAGAGACCCAGTACTTC.

The gene calls are TRBV7-8 and TRBJ1-5; unclear D gene. There are 14 residues in the CDR3. V lost 7 bases and J 3 bases, leaving 13 bases between the germline ends. Germline values: CDR1 SGHVS, CDR2 FQNEAQ. The CDR3 nucleotides are TGTGCCAGCACCCCTCCAGGCCTCAATCAGCCCCAGCATTTT. This gives the protein CASTPPGLNQPQHF.

This chain joins TRBV5-1 and TRBJ2-1; D remains unclear. The CDR3 sequence is 15 residues long. V lost 0 bases and J 3 bases, leaving 10 bases between the germline ends. Germline CDR1 reads SGHRS; CDR2 reads YFSETQ. The CDR3 region has the DNA TGCGCCAGCAGCTTGGTCCGGCAGAACTACAATGAGCAGTTCTTC. It translates to CASSLVRQNYNEQFF.

V gene TRBV9 combines with J gene TRBJ2-5; TRBD2 aligns across 9 bases. The CDR3 runs 14 residues. The junction had 5 bases not matched to a gene; V was cut back by 3 bases and J by 5 bases. Germline CDR1 SGDLS, CDR2 YYNGEE. CDR3 coding DNA: TGTGCCAGCAGCGCAGACGCGGGAGGGGAGACCCAGTACTTC. It translates to CASSADAGGETQYF. Using reference TRBV9 and TRBJ2-5 for the parts outside the CDR3, the full variable domain is DSGVTQTPKHLITATGQRVTLRCSPRSGDLSVYWYQQSLDQGLQFLIQYYNGEERAKGNILERFSAQQFPDLHSELNLSSLELGDSALYFCASSADAGGETQYFGPGTRLLVL.

Comments on this clone: An end of the junction does not agree with germline; a read error may underlie this. The rearrangement links TRBV7-7 to TRBJ2-2, with a possible D match to TRBD2 (5 bases). The CDR3 runs to 18 residues. Germline assignment: CDR1 SSHAT and CDR2 FNYEAQ (reference sequence). DNA for the CDR3: TGTGCTAGCAGCTTAGACCCGAGACCCAGCTCCGGGGCCGGGGAGCTGTTTTTT. Its translation: CASSLDPRPSSGAGELFF.

The chain combines TRBV9 with TRBJ2-7; 7 nucleotides align to TRBD1. In germline, CDR1 is SGDLS, CDR2 YYNGEE. Trimming cost V 0 bases and J 4 bases; bases outside gene matches: 7. The CDR3 totals 15 residues. The CDR3 reads CASSVGRDRPYEQYF. The CDR3 DNA sequence: TGTGCCAGCAGCGTAGGAAGGGACAGACCTTACGAGCAGTACTTC.

This chain uses TRBV7-6 with TRBJ1-1; D is uncertain. V was cut by 5 bases and J by 0 bases, with 22 bases left in between. Per the germline V gene, CDR1 is SGHVS and CDR2 is FNYEAQ. This CDR3 spans 18 amino acids. The CDR3 loop reads CASSQTADGSIMNTEAFF. The CDR3 coding sequence is TGTGCCAGCAGCCAGACCGCCGACGGTTCAATCATGAACACTGAAGCTTTCTTT.

This sequence joins TRBV6-6 and TRBJ2-5; D may match TRBD1 or TRBD2 (6 bases each). The CDR3 extends over 11 amino acids. CDR1 and CDR2 (germline): MNHNY, SVGAGI (reference sequence). V lost 7 bases and J lost 4, with 7 bases in between. For the CDR3, the DNA is TGTGCCAGCAAGGGGGGAGAGACCCAGTACTTC. It is translated as CASKGGETQYF.

This chain links TRBV5-1 with TRBJ2-1; D possibly corresponds to TRBD1 (7 bases). Germline V lookup: CDR1 SGHRS, CDR2 YFSETQ. V gave up 4 bases and J gave up 0 bases, with 11 bases separating them. The CDR3 has 15 amino acids. Written as DNA, the CDR3 is TGCGCCAGCAGCCCGGGGGACAGCTCCTACAATGAGCAGTTCTTC. This sequence encodes CASSPGDSSYNEQFF.

The V gene is TRBV5-4, the J gene TRBJ1-3; D gene ambiguous. CDR1 is SGHNT and CDR2 is YYREEE in the germline V gene (reference sequence). Trimming cost V 1 base and J 1 base, with 9 bases left between them. This CDR3 is built from 15 residues. The CDR3 DNA is TGTGCCAGCAGCTTGCCAGAAACATCTGGAAACACCATATATTTT. As protein: CASSLPETSGNTIYF.

This clone was seen a few times. The chain carries TRBV4-1 and TRBJ1-3, with D perhaps TRBD1 (6 bases). V lost 5 bases to trimming and J lost 0 bases, with 11 bases between them. Germline CDR1 reads MGHRA; CDR2 reads YSYEKL. This CDR3 spans 15 amino acids. In DNA, the CDR3 is TGCGCCAGCAGCGGGGGCAGAAGCTCTGGAAACACCATATATTTT. This gives the protein CASSGGRSSGNTIYF.

V gene TRBV7-2 combines with J gene TRBJ2-6; D gene unclear. V lost 5 bases and J lost 0, with 8 bases in between. The CDR3 loop spans 15 amino acids. The V gene's germline CDR1 is SGHTA and CDR2 FQGNSA. Written as DNA, the CDR3 is TGTGCCAGCAGCCCGAGGATCTCTGGGGCCAACGTCCTGACTTTC. The encoded protein is CASSPRISGANVLTF.